The 2 T cell receptor beta chains listed next were all sequenced from one sample in a study of T cell repertoires in cytomegalovirus infection. MiXCR, applied by TCRdb to the reads, yields one record per CDR3 protein. The profile shows around 740,000 distinct CDR3 sequences, less than 40% of them singletons. Sequenced material: PBMCs. These receptor sequences come from a human donor in good health (CMV status not recorded). Some clones in this sample may be carry-over from other donors' samples.

The genes are TRBV5-1 and TRBJ1-5; D possibly corresponds to TRBD1 (5 bases). CDR3 length: 14 amino acids. In germline, CDR1 is SGHRS, CDR2 YFSETQ. Trimming removed 1 base from V and 7 bases from J, with 12 bases in between. The CDR3 is CASSLSGNGQPQHF. CDR3 in DNA: TGCGCCAGCAGCTTGTCAGGGAACGGACAGCCCCAGCATTTT.

This clonotype showed up just a few times. This chain connects TRBV20-1 to TRBJ2-7, with D perhaps TRBD1 (5 bases). The CDR3 consists of 15 residues. The V gene lost 3 bases and the J gene lost 0 bases, with 15 bases spanning the gap. Germline CDR1 and CDR2: DFQATT and SNEGSKA (reference sequence). CDR3 coding DNA: TGCAGTGCTAGGGAGACAGCCATACGCTCCTACGAGCAGTACTTC. Protein sequence: CSARETAIRSYEQYF.